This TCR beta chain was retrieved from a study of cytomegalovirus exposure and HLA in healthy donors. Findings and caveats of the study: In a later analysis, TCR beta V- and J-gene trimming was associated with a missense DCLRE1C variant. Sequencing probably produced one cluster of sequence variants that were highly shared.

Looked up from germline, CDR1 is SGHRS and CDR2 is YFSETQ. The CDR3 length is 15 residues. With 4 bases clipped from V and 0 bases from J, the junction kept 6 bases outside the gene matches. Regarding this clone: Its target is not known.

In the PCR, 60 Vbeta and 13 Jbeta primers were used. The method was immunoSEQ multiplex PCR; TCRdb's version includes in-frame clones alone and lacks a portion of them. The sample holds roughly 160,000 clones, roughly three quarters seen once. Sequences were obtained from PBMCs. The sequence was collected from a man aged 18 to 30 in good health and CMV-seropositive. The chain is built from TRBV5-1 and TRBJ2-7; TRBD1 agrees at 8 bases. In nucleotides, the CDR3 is TGCGCCAGCAGCGGGGGACAGGTAAGCTCCTACGAGCAGTACTTC. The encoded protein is CASSGGQVSSYEQYF.